Sequencing of this TCR beta chain was carried out in a study of T cell clonotyping in hematopoietic cell transplantation. Notes on this clone: The antigen is unknown.

Looked up from germline, CDR1 is KGHSH and CDR2 is LQKENI. The CDR3 is 14 amino acids. J gave up 5 bases and V 3 bases, and 7 bases lay outside the gene matches. The protocol was immunoSEQ multiplex PCR, while the TCRdb copy is restricted to in-frame clones and leaves out a portion. The sample includes tens of thousands of clones, 85% of them seen just once. Time point here: recipient sample about 28 days before transplant, after cytoreduction. Recipients were bled about 28 days pretransplant and at posttransplant days 30, 100, 180. Study-wide results and caveats: Higher Inverse Simpson Index values in graft donor and pretransplant recipient predicted broader posttransplant TCR diversity. After transplant, recipient diversity fell while pathologically expanded clonotypes grew through day 180. No sorting was done, leaving CD4 and CD8 contributions mixed.

The clonotype comes from a man aged 55 to 70 with acute myeloid leukemia. Some clones in this sample may be carry-over from other donors' samples. This chain links TRBV18 with TRBJ2-7, with 7 bases aligning to TRBD1. The sequenced sample was peripheral blood mononuclear cells, obtained before stem cell transplant. The CDR3 DNA reads TGTGCCAGCTCACCGGGACAGCTTGGAGACGAGCAGTACTTC. Amino acids: CASSPGQLGDEQYF.